The source of this TCR beta chain is a study of graft-versus-host responses after intestinal transplantation. Study in general: Anti-thymocyte globulin served as induction for all recipients, who then took tacrolimus and steroids for 3 to 4 years.

The germline V gene encodes CDR1 GTSNPN and CDR2 SVGIG (reference sequence). The CDR3 is 18 amino acids. Trimming shortened V by 3 bases and J by 4 bases, and 27 bases separated the two germline ends. Some clones are missing from TCRdb's copy, which holds only in-frame ones; the method was immunoSEQ multiplex PCR. The sample lists just under 55,000 clones, 91% occurring once. The receptor was isolated from a human patient who received an intestinal transplant, so some T cells may come from the graft donor. This specimen consisted of PBMCs, obtained 662 days after intestinal transplant. V gene TRBV30 combines with J gene TRBJ1-2; TRBD1 is a possible D gene (5 bases). CDR3 residues: CAWRGTGDSNLGVYGYTF. CDR3 DNA sequence: TGTGCCTGGAGGGGTACGGGAGACAGCAACCTTGGAGTCTATGGCTACACCTTC.